This T cell receptor (beta chain) was retrieved from a study of post-analysis software for immune sequencing data. Tagging with unique molecular identifiers was a feature of the TCR beta cDNA libraries. TCRdb fed the PCR reads into MiXCR, producing one record per CDR3 protein. The sample has 650,000 to 850,000 distinct CDR3 sequences, about 57% seen once; the top ten hold 4.6%. CDR1 is DFQATT, CDR2 SNEGSKA, per germline (reference sequence). The CDR3 has 13 residues. Trimming took off 6 bases at V and 10 bases at J, with 19 bases between the two ends. Regarding the study as a whole: A handful of TRBV segments were significantly more frequent in patients than in controls. TRBV5-6, TRBV5-1 and TRBV20-1 were among these segments.

With respect to this clonotype: Its specificity is unknown.

Sequencing used blood. The sequence was obtained from a girl aged 5 to 17 with multiple sclerosis. V is TRBV20-1 and J is TRBJ2-1, with D possibly being TRBD2 (6 bases). CDR3 bases: TGCAGTGCGAAGGAGGGCCCAAAAGGGGAGCAGTTCTTC. Translation gives CSAKEGPKGEQFF.